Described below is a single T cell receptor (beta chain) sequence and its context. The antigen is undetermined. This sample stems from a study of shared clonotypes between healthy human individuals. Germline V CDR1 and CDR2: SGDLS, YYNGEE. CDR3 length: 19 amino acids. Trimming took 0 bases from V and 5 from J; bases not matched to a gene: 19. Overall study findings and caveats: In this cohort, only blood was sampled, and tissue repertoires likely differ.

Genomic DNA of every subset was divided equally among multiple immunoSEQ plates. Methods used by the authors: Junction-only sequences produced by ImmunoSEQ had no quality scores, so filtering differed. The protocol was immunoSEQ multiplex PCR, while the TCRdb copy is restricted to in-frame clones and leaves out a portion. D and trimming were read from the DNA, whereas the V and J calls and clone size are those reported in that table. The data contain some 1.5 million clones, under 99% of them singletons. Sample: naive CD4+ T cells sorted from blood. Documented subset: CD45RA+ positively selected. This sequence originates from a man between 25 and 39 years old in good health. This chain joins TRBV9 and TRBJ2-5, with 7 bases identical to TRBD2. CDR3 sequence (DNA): TGTGCCAGCAGCGTAGGGGTGGGCGGGAGCCTACTCAGTCTGGAGACCCAGTACTTC. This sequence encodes CASSVGVGGSLLSLETQYF.